These 5 T cell receptor beta chains came from one sample sequenced in a study of beta chain features in type 1 diabetes. Expressed TCRB transcripts were sequenced because the isolated RNA had all been reverse transcribed beforehand. Profiled with immunoSEQ multiplex PCR; TCRdb holds only in-frame clones, not every one. The data show around 240,000 clones, 9% to 10% seen once. What was sequenced was naive CD4+ T cells from blood. All receptors derive from a woman between 18 and 29 years old in good health.

This clone has just a few counts. The chain couples TRBV18 to TRBJ2-7; 9 bases match TRBD1. CDR1 is KGHSH, CDR2 LQKENI, per germline. J gave up 7 bases and V 3 bases, and 7 bases lay outside the gene matches. CDR3 length equals 14 residues. The CDR3 protein is CASSPLDRGGEQYF. DNA for the CDR3: TGTGCCAGCTCACCTCTGGACAGGGGAGGAGAGCAGTACTTC. The whole variable domain, remainder taken from reference TRBV18 and TRBJ2-7, is NAGVMQNPRHLVRRRGQEARLRCSPMKGHSHVYWYRQLPEEGLKFMVYLQKENIIDESGMPKERFSAEFPKEGPSILRIQQVVRGDSAAYFCASSPLDRGGEQYFGPGTRLTVT.

The genes are TRBV18 and TRBJ1-2; D gene uncertain. V lost 2 bases to trimming and J lost 5 bases, with 12 bases between them. The CDR3 extends over 14 amino acids. In germline, CDR1 is KGHSH, CDR2 LQKENI. As DNA, the CDR3 is TGTGCCAGCTCACCAACACAACAGTCATATGGCTACACCTTC. Protein product: CASSPTQQSYGYTF.

The V gene is TRBV30, the J gene TRBJ1-1, with TRBD1 matching 9 bases. V shed 0 bases and J 3 bases; nucleotides not matched to a gene: 8. Looked up from germline, CDR1 is GTSNPN and CDR2 is SVGIG (reference sequence). The CDR3 consists of 16 residues. The CDR3: CAWSVRDRVSHTEAFF. The DNA of the CDR3 is TGTGCCTGGAGTGTACGGGACAGGGTATCGCACACTGAAGCTTTCTTT.

This clone was seen a few times. This chain connects TRBV27 to TRBJ1-1, with D possibly TRBD1 on 5 matching bases. Trimming removed 2 bases at V and 5 bases at J, with 12 bases between. CDR3 length: 14 amino acids. Germline CDR1 and CDR2: MNHEY and SMNVEV (reference sequence). CDR3 amino acids: CASSLSRVETEAFF. Here the CDR3 DNA reads TGTGCCAGCAGTTTAAGCAGGGTAGAAACTGAAGCTTTCTTT.

V usage is TRBV11-2 and J usage is TRBJ2-5, with D possibly TRBD2 on 5 matching bases. The V gene's germline CDR1 is SGHAT and CDR2 FQNNGV. This CDR3 region has 13 residues. V was pared by 7 bases and J by 5 bases, with 14 bases between. The DNA for the CDR3 is TGTGCCAGCACCTTCTTTGGCGGGGAGACCCAGTACTTC. Protein sequence: CASTFFGGETQYF.